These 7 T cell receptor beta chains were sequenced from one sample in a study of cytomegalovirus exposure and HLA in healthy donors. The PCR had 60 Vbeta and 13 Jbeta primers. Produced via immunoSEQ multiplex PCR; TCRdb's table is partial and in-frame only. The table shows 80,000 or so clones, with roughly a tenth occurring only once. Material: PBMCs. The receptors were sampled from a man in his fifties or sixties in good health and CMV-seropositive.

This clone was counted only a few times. The CDR3 DNA follows: TGTGCCAGTTCCGGGACTAGCGGGAGGTCCTACGAGCAGTACTTC. Translating it yields CASSGTSGRSYEQYF. The chain combines TRBV19 with TRBJ2-7; 15 bases line up with TRBD2. This CDR3 contains 15 residues. Germline V lookup: CDR1 LNHDA, CDR2 SQIVND (reference sequence). The V and J ends lost 8 bases and 1 base, in that order; junction bases with no gene match: 3.

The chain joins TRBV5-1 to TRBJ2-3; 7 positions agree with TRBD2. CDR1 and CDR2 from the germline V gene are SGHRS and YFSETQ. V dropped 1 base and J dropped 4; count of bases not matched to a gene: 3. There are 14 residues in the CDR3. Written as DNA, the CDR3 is TGCGCCAGCAGCTTGATAGCGGGTCCAGATACGCAGTATTTT. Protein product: CASSLIAGPDTQYF.

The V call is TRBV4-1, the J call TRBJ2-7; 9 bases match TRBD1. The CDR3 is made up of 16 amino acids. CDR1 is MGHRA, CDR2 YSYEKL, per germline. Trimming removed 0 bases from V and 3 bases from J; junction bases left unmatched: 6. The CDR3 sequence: CASSQELDRGYYEQYF. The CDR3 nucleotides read TGCGCCAGCAGCCAAGAATTGGACAGGGGTTACTACGAGCAGTACTTC.

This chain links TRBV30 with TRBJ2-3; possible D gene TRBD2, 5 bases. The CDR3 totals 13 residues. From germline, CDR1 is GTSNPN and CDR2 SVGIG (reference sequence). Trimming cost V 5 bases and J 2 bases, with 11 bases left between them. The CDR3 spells CAWAGGYTDTQYF. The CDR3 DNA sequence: TGTGCCTGGGCGGGCGGATACACAGATACGCAGTATTTT.

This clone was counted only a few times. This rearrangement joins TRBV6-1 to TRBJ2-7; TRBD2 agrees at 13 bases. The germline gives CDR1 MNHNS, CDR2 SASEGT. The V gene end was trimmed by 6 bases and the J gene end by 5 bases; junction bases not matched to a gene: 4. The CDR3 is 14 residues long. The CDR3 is CASRGLAGVHEQYF. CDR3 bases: TGTGCCAGCAGAGGACTAGCGGGAGTCCACGAGCAGTACTTC.

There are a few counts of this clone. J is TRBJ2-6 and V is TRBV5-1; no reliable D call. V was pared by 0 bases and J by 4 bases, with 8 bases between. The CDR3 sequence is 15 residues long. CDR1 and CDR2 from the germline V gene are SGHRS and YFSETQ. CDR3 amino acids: CASSLAGSGANVLTF. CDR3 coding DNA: TGCGCCAGCAGCTTGGCCGGGTCCGGGGCCAACGTCCTGACTTTC.

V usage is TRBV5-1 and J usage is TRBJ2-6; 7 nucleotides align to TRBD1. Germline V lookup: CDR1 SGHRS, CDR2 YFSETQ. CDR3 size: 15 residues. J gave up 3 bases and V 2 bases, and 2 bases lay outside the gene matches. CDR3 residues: CASSFTGVGANVLTF. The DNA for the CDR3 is TGCGCCAGCAGCTTTACAGGGGTTGGGGCCAACGTCCTGACTTTC.